The subject of this entry is one T cell receptor (beta chain). Its antigen specificity is not known. Per-base qualities were not stored, and no clone one base away is much larger. The data derive from a study of cytomegalovirus exposure and HLA in healthy donors (dated by TCRdb to about 2017). For the wider study: According to an earlier analysis of a few hundred of the donors, 150 million to 200 million T cells yielded 117 million unique TCR beta sequences and 276 Gb of sequence data. An early release that covered roughly 600 HLA-typed donors contained approximately 300 gigabases of sequencing data and roughly 84 million unique TCR sequences. To decide whether each TCR beta V gene segment behaved as functional or pseudogenic, an earlier analysis of 587 of the donors relied on high-throughput TCR beta sequencing. Using immunosequencing, the study profiled T cell repertoires from about 650 subjects and related those repertoires to cytomegalovirus serostatus. Along with the approximately 650-subject first cohort, a separate validation cohort of over 90 different subjects was used. To study patterns of TCR occurrence, a later analysis re-analyzed previously published TCR beta repertoires from around 700 donors and added high-resolution HLA genotyping. In a later genetic analysis, genome-wide SNP genotypes for about 55% of the 666 donors were used, and that subset was treated as a discovery cohort. Every repertoire in the discovery cohort had been generated on one and the same sequencing platform. Because of strong linkage in the cohort, four or five DR-DQ haplotypes were treated as single units for association and clustering. High-throughput TCR immunosequencing, statistical association of individual TCRs with disease status, and machine learning were combined to predict cytomegalovirus infection status. The study aimed to test whether cataloging public T cell receptors could reveal signatures of past pathogen exposure. The genetic ancestry cluster associated with self-reported Caucasian donors included 81% of the 398 genotyped donors. Rather than drawing on any new phenotypic data, the later analysis identified candidate immune exposures from TCR beta sequences and the way those sequences occurred across donors. HLA typing included class I and class II loci at four-digit resolution. Donor age, sex, ethnicity and CMV serostatus were compiled alongside the repertoire data. Among some 410 genotyped donors of the cohort, an average of about 240,000 unique TCR beta nucleotide sequences were sequenced per donor, roughly 20% of them non-productive. Typing coverage differed by locus: A, B, C, DRB1 and DQB1 were typed in about 620-640 donors, DQA1 in 500 to 550, DPA1 in approximately 610, and DPB1 in just under 490.

The method behind the library was the immunoSEQ multiplex PCR assay. For the multiplex PCR, a mixture combining 60 forward primers for TCR Vbeta segments and 13 reverse primers for TCR Jbeta segments was used. Amplification of the CDR3 region of rearranged TCR beta genes was performed with a multiplex PCR assay on genomic DNA. On the Illumina HiSeq System, the amplified TCR beta libraries were sequenced as 87-base-pair reads. In the authors' own workflow: Across the 500 to 700 repertoires, a later analysis counted tens of millions of unique TCR beta chains, roughly 11 million of which were shared by at least two donors. A nearest-neighbor algorithm error-corrected the raw reads and collapsed the reads into unique sequences, merging closely related sequences to remove PCR and sequencing errors. Alignment of CDR3 sequences to IMGT reference sequences was used to assign V, D and J gene segments. For a sequence to be retained, at least a six-nucleotide match to both a V gene segment and a J gene segment was required. Rearrangements were classified as productive when the CDR3 lacked stop codons and remained in frame with V and J, and all other rearrangements were classified as non-productive. Following IMGT convention, CDR3 was defined as the stretch from the second conserved V-encoded cysteine to the conserved J-encoded phenylalanine. The earlier analysis of 450 to 750 of the donors excluded any sequence lacking an unambiguous match to a single V gene segment. An earlier analysis of 587 of the donors called V segments functional above 56.7% productive rearrangements and segregating when the between-donor standard deviation exceeded 5%. A statistical classification framework was developed to diagnose cytomegalovirus status using the catalog of TCR beta chain sequences. In a later analysis, TCR nucleotide sequences were compared against IMGT/GENE-DB human TR gene sequences so that V and J genes could be assigned. In a later analysis, CDR3 sequences and most-parsimonious VDJ recombination scenarios were assigned using the TCRdist pipeline. A later analysis defined each TCR beta chain by its CDR3 amino acid sequence plus V-gene family, and excluded reads lacking a unique V-gene family. A later analysis removed several hundred highly shared, low-generation-probability nucleotide sequences to deal with suspected cross-contamination and a sequencing artifact. For each public chain, a later analysis derived a clonal expansion index from normalized ranks of inferred template counts within each repertoire. Generation probabilities in a later analysis came from a VDJ recombination model fitted to out-of-frame rearrangements, and those results were checked against IGoR. Hypergeometric tests were used in a later analysis to score TCR-TCR, TCR-HLA and TCR-CMV co-occurrence, with a repertoire-size bias correction applied to the TCR pairs. False discovery rates were estimated in a later analysis by permuting HLA or CMV assignments 20 times. In a later analysis, co-occurring TCRs were grouped using DBSCAN, and TCRdist sequence similarity was added for clustering within HLA-allele-positive subsets. Repertoires with fewer than 30,000 or more than 120,000 public chains, plus five repertoires with anomalous nucleotide sharing, were excluded from co-occurrence clustering. TCRdb limited this immuneACCESS table to in-frame rearrangements with V and J called. A share of clones is missing; checked studies link under half to unresolved V genes, and the rest is unexplained. V and J calls and clone size follow that table, whereas D and trimming were derived from the DNA. A total of fewer than 250,000 clones appear in this sample, over 70% of them only once. 3.1% of the sample is in the top ten clones.

From the germline V gene, CDR1 is SGDLS and CDR2 is YYNGEE. The CDR3 numbers 11 residues from cysteine through phenylalanine. Only the CDR3 DNA is retained, 33 bases long and in frame from the first base. Deletion took 0 bases off V and 9 bases off J, with a span of 4 bases between the germline ends. The cohort was made up of about 610 healthy bone marrow donors. All cohort members were sampled while nominally healthy, although unrecorded immune exposures were likely present. The donor tested CMV seropositive, placing the donor among the approximately 310 seropositive members of the cohort. A peripheral blood sample was provided by each donor, and peripheral blood mononuclear cells were used for TCR beta sequencing. The Qiagen DNeasy Blood Extraction Kit was used to extract genomic DNA from the blood cell samples. What the research found in general, with its limitations: The only immune exposure information available for the cohort was CMV serostatus. A later genetic analysis reported fewer N-insertions in productive TCRs among donors in an Asian-associated ancestry cluster than the roughly 700-donor mean. Specific HLA alleles were associated with around 18,000 TCR beta sequences at a false discovery rate of 0.05 in a later analysis. In a later analysis, the rate of TCR association differed among HLA loci, with DRB1 alleles having the most associated TCRs and HLA-C alleles having the fewest. In vitro tests confirmed that a few of the cytomegalovirus-associated TCR beta chains recognize cytomegalovirus antigens. According to the authors, the approach could potentially be generalized to other disease states and immunological phenotypes. A total of around 150 TCR beta chains were listed by the study as associated with cytomegalovirus. Only TCR beta chains were sequenced in this cohort, and the absence of alpha or paired-chain data limited detectable features. Because the 87-base-pair reads could not distinguish some IMGT-functional V segments, including TRBV6-2 and TRBV6-3, those segments were excluded. When HLA alleles, especially DR and DQ, strongly co-occurred, TCR associations were difficult to assign to individual alleles. Because counts were too low, roughly 18 rarely observed V segments, including chromosome 9 orphons, were left out of the earlier analysis of 500 to 750 of the donors. According to a later analysis, parvovirus B19, influenza, CMV and Epstein-Barr virus appeared linked to several top co-occurrence clusters. An association between a missense DCLRE1C variant and V-gene and J-gene trimming of TCR beta chains was found in a later genetic analysis and replicated in an independent cohort. Across donors, most TCR sequences were observed very rarely, whereas some public TCRs were present in many individuals. A further reported finding was that TCR beta sequences accurately predicted the HLA-A and HLA-B alleles for most subjects in the first cohort. A later analysis found that most CMV-associated TCR beta chains appeared HLA-restricted, with HLA associations seemingly driven largely by CMV exposure. Because HLA typing was missing for some donors at each locus, association tests included only the typed subset. Linkage disequilibrium might explain the correlated functional status among segregating V segments, but an unknown experimental factor could not be excluded. A later analysis found that HLA-associated TCR beta chains were more clonally expanded and had lower generation probabilities than equally common non-associated chains. The sequencing pipeline was judged likely to have produced a cluster of highly shared sequence variants as a technical artifact. Roughly uniform sequencing depth across donors was assumed in presence/absence analyses, although this assumption may not hold. Cytomegalovirus status was reported to be diagnosed by the classifier with high specificity and sensitivity in both the original and validation cohorts. In an earlier analysis of more than 450 of the donors, most TCR beta V segments were observed in productive rearrangements about 90% or about 30% of the time, broadly matching IMGT annotations.

Sequences were obtained from PBMCs. The receptor was derived from a woman under 40 in good health and CMV-seropositive. The V gene is TRBV9 and the J gene is TRBJ2-1, with the identity of the D gene unclear. CDR3 protein: CASSVAFEQFF. The nucleotide sequence reads TGTGCCAGCAGCGTAGCTTTTGAGCAGTTCTTC.